This TCR beta chain was retrieved from a study of human T cells and chemical hapten exposure. Unseparated into fractions, whole blood served as the source from which total RNA was extracted. This clonotype was detected a few times. V was cut by 0 bases and J by 2 bases, with 9 bases left in between. This CDR3 is built from 15 residues. Germline V gene sequence: CDR1 SGDLS, CDR2 YYNGEE. Single cDNA molecules in the library carried unique molecular identifiers attached during preparation. TCRdb re-called the reads with MiXCR, one entry per CDR3 protein. Among more than 100,000 distinct CDR3 sequences, 8.5% to 9% were seen once, and the ten largest hold about 1.4%.

This TCR was recovered from a human donor in good health. Some clones in this sample may be carry-over from other donors' samples. Sequencing was performed on whole blood. The chain carries TRBV9 and TRBJ2-1, with D possibly being TRBD2 (6 bases). CDR3 residues: CASSVVGGPYNEQFF. The CDR3 coding sequence is TGTGCCAGCAGCGTAGTGGGAGGTCCCTACAATGAGCAGTTCTTC.